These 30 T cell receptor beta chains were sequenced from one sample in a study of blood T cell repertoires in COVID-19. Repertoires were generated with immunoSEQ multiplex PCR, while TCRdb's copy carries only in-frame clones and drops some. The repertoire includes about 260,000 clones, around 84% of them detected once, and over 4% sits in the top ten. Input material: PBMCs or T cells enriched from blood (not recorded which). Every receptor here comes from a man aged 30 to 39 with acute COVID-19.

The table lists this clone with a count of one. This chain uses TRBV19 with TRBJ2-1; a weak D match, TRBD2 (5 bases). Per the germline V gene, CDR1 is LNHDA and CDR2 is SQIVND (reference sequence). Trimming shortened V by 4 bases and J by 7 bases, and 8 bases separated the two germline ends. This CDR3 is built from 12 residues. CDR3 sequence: CASSTPGNEQFF. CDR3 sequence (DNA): TGTGCCAGTAGTACCCCGGGGAATGAGCAGTTCTTC.

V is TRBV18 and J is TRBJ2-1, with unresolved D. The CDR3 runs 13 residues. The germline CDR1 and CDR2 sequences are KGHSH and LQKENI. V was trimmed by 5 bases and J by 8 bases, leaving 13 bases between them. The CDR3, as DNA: TGTGCCAGCTCAGCCCTGGGCCGCGATGAGCAGTTCTTC. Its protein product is CASSALGRDEQFF.

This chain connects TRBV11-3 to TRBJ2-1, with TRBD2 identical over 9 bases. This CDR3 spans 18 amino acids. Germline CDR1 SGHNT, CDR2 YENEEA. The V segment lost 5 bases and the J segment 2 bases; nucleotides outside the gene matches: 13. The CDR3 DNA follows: TGTGCCAGCAGCACGCGCCCGCCTAGCGGGATCGCCTACAATGAGCAGTTCTTC. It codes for CASSTRPPSGIAYNEQFF.

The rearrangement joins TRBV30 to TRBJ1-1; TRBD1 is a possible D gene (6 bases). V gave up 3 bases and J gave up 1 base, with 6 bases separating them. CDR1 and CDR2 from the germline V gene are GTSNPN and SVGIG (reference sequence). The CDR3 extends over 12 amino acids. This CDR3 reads CAWRGQNTEAFF. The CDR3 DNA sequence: TGTGCCTGGAGGGGACAGAACACTGAAGCTTTCTTT.

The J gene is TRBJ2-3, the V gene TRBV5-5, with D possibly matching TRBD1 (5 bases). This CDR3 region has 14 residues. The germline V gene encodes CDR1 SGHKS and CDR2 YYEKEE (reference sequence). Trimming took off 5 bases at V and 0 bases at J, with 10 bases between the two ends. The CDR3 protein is CASRNRLSTDTQYF. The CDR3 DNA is TGTGCCAGCAGGAACAGGTTGAGCACAGATACGCAGTATTTT.

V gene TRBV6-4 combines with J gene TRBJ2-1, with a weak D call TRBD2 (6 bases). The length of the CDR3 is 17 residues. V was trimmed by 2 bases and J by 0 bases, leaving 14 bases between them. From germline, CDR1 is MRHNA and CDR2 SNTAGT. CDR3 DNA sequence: TGTGCCAGCAGTGACGGGATAGCGGAGAGCTCCTACAATGAGCAGTTCTTC. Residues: CASSDGIAESSYNEQFF.

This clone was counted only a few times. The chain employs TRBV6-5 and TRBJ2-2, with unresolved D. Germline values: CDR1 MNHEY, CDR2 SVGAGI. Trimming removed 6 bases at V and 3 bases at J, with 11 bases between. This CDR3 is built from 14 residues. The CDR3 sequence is CASSSNRDTGELFF. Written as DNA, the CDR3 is TGTGCCAGCAGCTCGAATCGGGACACCGGGGAGCTGTTTTTT.

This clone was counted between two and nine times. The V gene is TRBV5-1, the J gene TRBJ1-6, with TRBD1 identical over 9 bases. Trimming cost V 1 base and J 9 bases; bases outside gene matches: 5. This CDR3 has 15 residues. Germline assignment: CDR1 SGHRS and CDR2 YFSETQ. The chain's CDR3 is CASSLIRDRASPLHF. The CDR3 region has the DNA TGCGCCAGCAGCTTGATACGGGACAGGGCTTCACCCCTCCACTTT.

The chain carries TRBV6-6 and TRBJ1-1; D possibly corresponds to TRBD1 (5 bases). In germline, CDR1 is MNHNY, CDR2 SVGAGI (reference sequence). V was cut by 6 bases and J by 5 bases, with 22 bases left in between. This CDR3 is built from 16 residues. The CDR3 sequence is CASSYGIGAVDTEAFF. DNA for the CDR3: TGTGCCAGCAGCTACGGAATAGGGGCAGTCGATACTGAAGCTTTCTTT.

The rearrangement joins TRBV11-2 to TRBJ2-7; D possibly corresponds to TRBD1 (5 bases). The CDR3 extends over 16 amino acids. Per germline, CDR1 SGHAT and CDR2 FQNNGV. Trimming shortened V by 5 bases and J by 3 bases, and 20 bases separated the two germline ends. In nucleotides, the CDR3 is TGTGCCAGCAGCCAAATCGACCAGGGCGGCCTCTACGAGCAGTACGTC. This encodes CASSQIDQGGLYEQYV.

CDR3 region: CASSFGGSGANVLTF. CDR3 nucleotide sequence: TGTGCCAGCAGTTTCGGGGGGTCTGGGGCCAACGTCCTGACTTTC. This sequence joins TRBV27 and TRBJ2-6; 7 positions match TRBD2. The CDR3 has 15 residues. Losses at the gene ends were 3 bases for V and 1 base for J; bases not matched to a gene: 0. Germline V gene data show CDR1 as MNHEY and CDR2 as SMNVEV (reference sequence).

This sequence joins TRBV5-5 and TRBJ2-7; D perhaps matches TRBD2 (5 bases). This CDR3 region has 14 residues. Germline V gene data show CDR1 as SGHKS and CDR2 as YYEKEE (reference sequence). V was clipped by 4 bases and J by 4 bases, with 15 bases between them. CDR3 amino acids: CASSIGSPGYEQYV. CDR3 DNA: TGTGCCAGCAGCATTGGGAGCCCCGGGTACGAGCAGTACGTC.

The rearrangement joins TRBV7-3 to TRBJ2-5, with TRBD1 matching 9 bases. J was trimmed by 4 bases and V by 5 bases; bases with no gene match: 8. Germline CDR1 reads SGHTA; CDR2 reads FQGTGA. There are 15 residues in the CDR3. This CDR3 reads CASSLQGARTETQYF. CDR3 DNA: TGTGCCAGCAGCCTACAGGGGGCACGAACAGAGACCCAGTACTTC.

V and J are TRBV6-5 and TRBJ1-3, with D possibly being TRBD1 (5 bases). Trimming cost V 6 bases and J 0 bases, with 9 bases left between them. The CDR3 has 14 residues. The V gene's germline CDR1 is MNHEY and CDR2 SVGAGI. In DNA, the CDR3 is TGTGCCAGCAGATCCGACAGCTCTGGAAACACCATATATTTT. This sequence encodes CASRSDSSGNTIYF.

The CDR3 loop reads CASTGLATNEKLFF. In DNA, the CDR3 is TGTGCCAGTACAGGACTTGCAACTAATGAAAAACTGTTTTTT. The chain links TRBV19 to TRBJ1-4; D uncertain. V was pared by 7 bases and J by 0 bases, with 9 bases between. The CDR3 spans 14 residues. From germline, CDR1 is LNHDA and CDR2 SQIVND (reference sequence).

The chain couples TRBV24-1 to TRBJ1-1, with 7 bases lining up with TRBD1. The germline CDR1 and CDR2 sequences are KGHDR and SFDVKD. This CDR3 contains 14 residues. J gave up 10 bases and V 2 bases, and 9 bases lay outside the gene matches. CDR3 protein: CATSDWKHRGIAFF. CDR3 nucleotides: TGTGCCACCAGTGATTGGAAACACAGGGGAATAGCTTTCTTT.

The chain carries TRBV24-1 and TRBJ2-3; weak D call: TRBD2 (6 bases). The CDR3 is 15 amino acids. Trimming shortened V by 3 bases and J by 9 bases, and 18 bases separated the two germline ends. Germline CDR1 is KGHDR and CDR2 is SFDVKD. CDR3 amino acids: CATSDSRYEAGTQYF. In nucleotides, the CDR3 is TGTGCCACCAGTGATAGCCGGTATGAGGCGGGAACGCAGTATTTT.

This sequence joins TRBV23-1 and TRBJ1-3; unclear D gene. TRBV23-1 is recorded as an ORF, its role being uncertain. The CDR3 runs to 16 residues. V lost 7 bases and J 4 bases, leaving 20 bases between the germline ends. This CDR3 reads CASTPGGRRWGNTIYF. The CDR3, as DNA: TGCGCCAGCACCCCGGGAGGCAGAAGGTGGGGAAACACCATATATTTT.

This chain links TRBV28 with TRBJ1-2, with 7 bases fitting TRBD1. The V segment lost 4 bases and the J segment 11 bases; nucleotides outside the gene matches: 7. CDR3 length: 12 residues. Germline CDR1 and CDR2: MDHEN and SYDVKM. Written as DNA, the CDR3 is TGTGCCAGCAGTTCGACAGGGTTTGGGTACACCTTC. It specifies CASSSTGFGYTF.

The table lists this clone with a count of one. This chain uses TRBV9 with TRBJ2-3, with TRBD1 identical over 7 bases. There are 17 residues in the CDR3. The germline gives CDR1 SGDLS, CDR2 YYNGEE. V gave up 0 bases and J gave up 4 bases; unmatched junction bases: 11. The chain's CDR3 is CASSVAAGQAVADTQYF. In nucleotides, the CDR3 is TGTGCCAGCAGCGTAGCCGCTGGACAGGCCGTCGCAGATACGCAGTATTTT.

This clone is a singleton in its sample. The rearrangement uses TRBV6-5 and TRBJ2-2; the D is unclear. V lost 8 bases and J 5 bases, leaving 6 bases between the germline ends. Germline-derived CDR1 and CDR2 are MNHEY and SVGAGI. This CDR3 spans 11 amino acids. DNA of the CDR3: TGTGCCAGCTTTTCGACCGGGGAGCTGTTTTTT. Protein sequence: CASFSTGELFF.

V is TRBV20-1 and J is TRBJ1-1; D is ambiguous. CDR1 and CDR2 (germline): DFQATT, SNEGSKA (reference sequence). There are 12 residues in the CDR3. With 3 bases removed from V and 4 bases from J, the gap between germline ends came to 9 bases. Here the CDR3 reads CSASFGATEAFF. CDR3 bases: TGCAGTGCTAGTTTCGGTGCCACTGAAGCTTTCTTT.

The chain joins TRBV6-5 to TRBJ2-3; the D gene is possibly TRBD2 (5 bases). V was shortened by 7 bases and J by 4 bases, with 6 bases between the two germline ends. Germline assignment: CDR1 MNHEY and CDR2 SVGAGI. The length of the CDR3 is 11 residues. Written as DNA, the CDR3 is TGTGCCAGCACGCGGGCAGATACGCAGTATTTT. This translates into CASTRADTQYF.

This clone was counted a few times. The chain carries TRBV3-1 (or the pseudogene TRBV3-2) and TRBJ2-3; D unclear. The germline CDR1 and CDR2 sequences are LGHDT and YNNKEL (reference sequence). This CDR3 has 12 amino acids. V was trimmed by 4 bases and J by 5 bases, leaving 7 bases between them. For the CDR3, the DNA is TGTGCCAGCAGCCGTCAGCGAGATACGCAGTATTTT. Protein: CASSRQRDTQYF.

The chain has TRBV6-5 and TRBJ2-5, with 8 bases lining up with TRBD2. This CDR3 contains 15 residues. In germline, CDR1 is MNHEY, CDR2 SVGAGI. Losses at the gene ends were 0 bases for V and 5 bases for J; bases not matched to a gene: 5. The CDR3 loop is CASSYSVSGVETQYF. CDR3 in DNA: TGTGCCAGCAGTTACTCGGTTAGCGGGGTGGAGACCCAGTACTTC.

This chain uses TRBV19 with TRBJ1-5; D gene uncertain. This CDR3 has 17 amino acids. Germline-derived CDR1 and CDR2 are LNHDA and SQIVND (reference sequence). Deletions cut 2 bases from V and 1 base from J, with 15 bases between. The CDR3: CASSITSGIGSNQPQHF. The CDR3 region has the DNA TGTGCCAGTAGTATAACGTCGGGGATCGGGAGCAATCAGCCCCAGCATTTT.

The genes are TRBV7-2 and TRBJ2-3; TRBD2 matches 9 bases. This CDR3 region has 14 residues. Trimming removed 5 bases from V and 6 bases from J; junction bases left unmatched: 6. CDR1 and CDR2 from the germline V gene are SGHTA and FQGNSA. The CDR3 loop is CASSISTSGDTQYF. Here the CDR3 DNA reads TGTGCCAGCAGCATTTCGACTAGCGGCGATACGCAGTATTTT.

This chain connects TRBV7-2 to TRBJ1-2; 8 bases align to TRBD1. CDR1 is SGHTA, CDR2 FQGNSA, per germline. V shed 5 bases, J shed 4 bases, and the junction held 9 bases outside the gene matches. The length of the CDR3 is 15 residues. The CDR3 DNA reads TGTGCCAGCAGCACACGACAGGGGCGAACCTATGGCTACACCTTC. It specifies CASSTRQGRTYGYTF.

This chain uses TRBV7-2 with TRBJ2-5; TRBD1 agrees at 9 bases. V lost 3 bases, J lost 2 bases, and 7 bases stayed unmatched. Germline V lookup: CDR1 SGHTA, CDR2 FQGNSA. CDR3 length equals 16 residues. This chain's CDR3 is CASSLGQGVGQETQYF. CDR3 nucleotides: TGTGCCAGCAGCTTGGGACAGGGAGTGGGGCAAGAGACCCAGTACTTC.

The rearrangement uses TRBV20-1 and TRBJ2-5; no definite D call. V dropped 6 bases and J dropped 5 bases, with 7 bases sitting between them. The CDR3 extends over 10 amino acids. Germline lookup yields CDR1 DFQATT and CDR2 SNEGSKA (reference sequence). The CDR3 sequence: CSALYETQYF. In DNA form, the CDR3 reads TGCAGTGCCCTCTACGAGACCCAGTACTTC.